Listed below are T cell receptor beta chains from one sample, sequenced in a study of regulatory T cells in long-lasting Graves disease. TCRdb ran MiXCR on the multiplex PCR reads and lists one entry per CDR3 protein. The data contain 360,000 or so distinct CDR3 sequences, about 23% of them seen just once; the ten biggest clones take up approximately 30%. Specimen: peripheral blood mononuclear cells (PBMCs), collected when the disease was refractory, from a patient treated with antithyroid drugs. All receptors derive from a woman aged 40 to 50 with Graves disease. The CDR3 runs from the conserved cysteine through the conserved F or W.

V: TRBV5-1
J: TRBJ2-7
CDR3: CASSLGSVPFYEQYF

V: TRBV28
J: TRBJ1-4
CDR3: CASSARGPTNEKLFF

V: TRBV28
J: TRBJ2-4
CDR3: CASSLGSGGGEAKNIQYF

V: TRBV20-1
J: TRBJ1-6
CDR3: CSASQGSHSPLHF

V: TRBV20-1
J: TRBJ2-7
CDR3: CSARDGQGAREQYF

V: TRBV18
J: TRBJ2-5
CDR3: CASSPRTGEETQYF

V: TRBV27
J: TRBJ1-5
CDR3: CASRGQFNQPQHF

V: TRBV10-3
J: TRBJ1-5
CDR3: CAISGTGYSNQPQHF

V: TRBV5-1
J: TRBJ1-6
CDR3: CASSLEGGNSPLHF

V: TRBV2
J: TRBJ2-7
CDR3: CASSSPDSYYEQYF

V: TRBV20-1
J: TRBJ1-5
CDR3: CSARGRQGGQPQHF

V: TRBV2
J: TRBJ2-1
CDR3: CASSGNSPRYHEQFF

V: TRBV4-1
J: TRBJ1-5
CDR3: CASSQVPLEGLGNQPQHF

V: TRBV28
J: TRBJ2-2
CDR3: CASGIHRENTGELFF

V: TRBV10-1
J: TRBJ2-2
CDR3: CASRRDRNTGELFF

V: TRBV12-3/TRBV12-4
J: TRBJ2-5
CDR3: CASSLAGTGQETQYF

V: TRBV7-7
J: TRBJ2-2
CDR3: CASSKGVSGPLNTGELFF

V: TRBV20-1
J: TRBJ1-2
CDR3: CSPQGVYYGYTF

V: TRBV12-3/TRBV12-4
J: TRBJ2-1
CDR3: CASSSPLGNEQFF

V: TRBV5-6
J: TRBJ1-2
CDR3: CASSLIWYYYGFGYTF

V: TRBV19
J: TRBJ2-7
CDR3: CASSPDPNVDEQYF

V: TRBV12-3/TRBV12-4
J: TRBJ1-5
CDR3: CASSLSGQLNSNQPQHF

V: TRBV6-5
J: TRBJ2-1
CDR3: CASSYGRTGGNNEQFF

V: TRBV7-8
J: TRBJ2-1
CDR3: CASSPSLGYNEQFF

V: TRBV20-1
J: TRBJ2-4
CDR3: CSAPSLLAKNIQYF

V: TRBV4-1
J: TRBJ2-7
CDR3: CASSQVTGSYEQYF

V: TRBV28
J: TRBJ2-1
CDR3: CASSFREVLHEQFF

V: TRBV20-1
J: TRBJ2-2
CDR3: CSARAPGQGETGELFF

V: TRBV12-3/TRBV12-4
J: TRBJ2-7
CDR3: CASSFTGARGSEQYF

V: TRBV11-2
J: TRBJ2-2
CDR3: CASSMGVGGELFF

V: TRBV28
J: TRBJ2-1
CDR3: CASSEKRVPYNEQFF

V: TRBV28
J: TRBJ2-7
CDR3: CASSQAASGRADDEQYF

V: TRBV7-9
J: TRBJ2-3
CDR3: CASSPASGARVTDTQYF

V: TRBV4-1
J: TRBJ1-4
CDR3: CASSKGNEKLFF

V: TRBV3-1
J: TRBJ1-2
CDR3: CASSHRQANYGYTF

V: TRBV11-2
J: TRBJ2-7
CDR3: CASSLVSGAHGREQYF

V: TRBV27
J: TRBJ2-7
CDR3: CASRKTWGAHEQYF

V: TRBV11-2
J: TRBJ2-4
CDR3: CASSLDPGAGQNIQYF

V: TRBV5-6
J: TRBJ2-1
CDR3: CASSFGSSPNNEQFF

V: TRBV29-1
J: TRBJ1-3
CDR3: CSGQVSGNTIYF

V: TRBV28
J: TRBJ2-3
CDR3: CASKSGQFTDTQYF

V: TRBV7-8
J: TRBJ1-2
CDR3: CASSDPKPPGGYGYTF

V: TRBV28
J: TRBJ1-6
CDR3: CASSSPQGARRSPLHF

V: TRBV12-3/TRBV12-4
J: TRBJ1-5
CDR3: CASKRGRGANQPQHF

V: TRBV28
J: TRBJ2-5
CDR3: CASSSGTDKQETQYF

V: TRBV20-1
J: TRBJ1-2
CDR3: CSARDSRKGDYGYTF

V: TRBV15
J: TRBJ2-7
CDR3: CATLALMVQYF

V: TRBV6-1
J: TRBJ1-6
CDR3: CAVTGSSYNSPLHF

V: TRBV28
J: TRBJ1-4
CDR3: CASSFGPTANEKLFF